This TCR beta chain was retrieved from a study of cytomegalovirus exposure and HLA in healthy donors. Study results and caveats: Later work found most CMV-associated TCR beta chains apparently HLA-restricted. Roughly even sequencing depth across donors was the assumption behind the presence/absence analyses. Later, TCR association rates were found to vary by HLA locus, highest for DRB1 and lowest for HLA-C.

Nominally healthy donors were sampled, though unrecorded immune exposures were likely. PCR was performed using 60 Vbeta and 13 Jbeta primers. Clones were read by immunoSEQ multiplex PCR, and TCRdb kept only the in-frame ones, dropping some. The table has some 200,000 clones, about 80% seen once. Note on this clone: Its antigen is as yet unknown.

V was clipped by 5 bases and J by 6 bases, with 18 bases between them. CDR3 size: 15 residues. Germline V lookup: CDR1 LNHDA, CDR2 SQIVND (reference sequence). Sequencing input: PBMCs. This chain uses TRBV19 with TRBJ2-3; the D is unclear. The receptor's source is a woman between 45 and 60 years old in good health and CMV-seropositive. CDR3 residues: CASSRVRLSEDTQYF. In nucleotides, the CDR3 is TGTGCCAGTAGTCGGGTCCGCCTGAGCGAGGATACGCAGTATTTT.